What follows describes a single TCR beta chain. Its target is not known. This may be a read error: a much more frequent sequence differs by one nucleotide. The data originate from a study of glioma-infiltrating T cells. Overall study results and limits: Non-neoplastic patients had below-expected tissue-blood divergence, while all gliomas exceeded expectation.

Amplification of TCR alpha and beta CDR3 regions from RNA used iRepertoire nested multiplex PCR. TCRdb re-called the multiplex PCR reads through MiXCR, storing one row per CDR3 protein. The data contain 35,000 to 45,000 distinct CDR3 sequences, approximately 20% of them seen just once; the ten biggest clones take up around 5.8%. The clonotype originates from a human donor with low-grade glioma or glioblastoma, undergoing nonglioma brain surgery, or in good health (not recorded which). Input material: glioma tissue, nonneoplastic brain tissue, or PBMCs (not recorded which).

The CDR3 sequence: CASSRSVAPTELNTKAFF. For the CDR3, the DNA is TGTGCCAGCAGCCGCAGTGTCGCTCCGACAGAGTTGAACACTAAAGCTTTCTTT. The V call is TRBV2, the J call TRBJ1-1, with D possibly being TRBD1 (5 bases). Germline CDR1 and CDR2: SNHLY and FYNNEI. The CDR3 has 18 amino acids.